This TCR beta chain was captured in a study of regulatory T cells in long-lasting Graves disease. General study findings and limits: Persistent Graves' disease cases displayed lower TCR diversity than newly diagnosed ones.

In germline, CDR1 is MNHEY, CDR2 SMNVEV (reference sequence). The CDR3 covers 15 residues. V was clipped by 4 bases and J by 0 bases, with 12 bases between them. This clonotype was found a few times. The antigen is unknown. According to the study, TCR beta libraries were built with iRepertoire HTBI primers and CDR3-region Arm-PCR. TCRdb called the multiplex PCR reads again in MiXCR, with one record for every CDR3 protein. The repertoire holds 440,000 or so distinct CDR3 sequences, with over 15% as singletons. Time point here: newly diagnosed GD, antithyroid drugs for less than 3 months. Preparation of the TCR library used RNA extracted from PBMCs. The sample was also reused in another study, on T cells in Graves' hyperthyroidism and ophthalmopathy.

The sample in question was peripheral blood mononuclear cells (PBMCs), obtained at new diagnosis, from a patient treated with antithyroid drugs. This TCR derives from a woman between 25 and 40 years old with Graves disease. This chain uses TRBV27 with TRBJ1-1, with a tentative D call TRBD1 (5 bases). The CDR3 spells CASSSLGTVNTEAFF. The DNA for the CDR3 is TGTGCCAGCAGTTCATTAGGGACGGTGAACACTGAAGCTTTCTTT.